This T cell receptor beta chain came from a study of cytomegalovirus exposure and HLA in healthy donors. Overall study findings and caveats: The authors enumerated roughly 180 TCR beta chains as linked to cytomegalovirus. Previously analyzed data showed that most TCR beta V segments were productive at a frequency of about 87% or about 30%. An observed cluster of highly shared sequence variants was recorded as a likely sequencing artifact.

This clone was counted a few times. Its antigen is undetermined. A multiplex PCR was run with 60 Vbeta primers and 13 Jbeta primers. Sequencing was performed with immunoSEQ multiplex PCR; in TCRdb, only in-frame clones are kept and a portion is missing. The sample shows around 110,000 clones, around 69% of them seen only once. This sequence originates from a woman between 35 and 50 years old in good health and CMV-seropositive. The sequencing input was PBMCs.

CDR3 loop: CASSVGTSGGQETQYF. The CDR3 DNA reads as TGTGCCAGCAGCGTGGGGACTAGCGGGGGTCAAGAGACCCAGTACTTC. The chain is built from TRBV11-2 and TRBJ2-5, with TRBD2 matching 14 bases. The V segment lost 5 bases and the J segment 2 bases; nucleotides outside the gene matches: 4. CDR1 SGHAT and CDR2 FQNNGV come from the germline V gene. This CDR3 is 16 amino acids long.